Given below is one T cell receptor beta chain in context. Time point: newly diagnosed GD, antithyroid drugs for less than 3 months. PBMC-extracted RNA yielded the TCR library. The sample belongs to a study of regulatory T cells in long-lasting Graves disease. To make TCR beta libraries, researchers used iRepertoire HTBI primers and Arm-PCR of CDR3 regions. TCRdb fed the multiplex PCR reads into MiXCR, producing one record per CDR3 protein. Of 350,000 to 400,000 distinct CDR3 sequences listed, around 16% are singletons. Germline lookup yields CDR1 DFQATT and CDR2 SNEGSKA (reference sequence). The V gene end was trimmed by 7 bases and the J gene end by 3 bases; junction bases not matched to a gene: 9. CDR3 length: 14 residues.

The chain joins TRBV20-1 to TRBJ2-3; 8 bases align to TRBD2. The clonotype comes from a female donor with Graves disease. This material consisted of peripheral blood mononuclear cells (PBMCs), taken at new diagnosis, from a patient treated with antithyroid drugs. CDR3 nucleotides: TGCAGTGGTGGATACGGGGGGGGAACAGATACGCAGTATTTT. It encodes CSGGYGGGTDTQYF.